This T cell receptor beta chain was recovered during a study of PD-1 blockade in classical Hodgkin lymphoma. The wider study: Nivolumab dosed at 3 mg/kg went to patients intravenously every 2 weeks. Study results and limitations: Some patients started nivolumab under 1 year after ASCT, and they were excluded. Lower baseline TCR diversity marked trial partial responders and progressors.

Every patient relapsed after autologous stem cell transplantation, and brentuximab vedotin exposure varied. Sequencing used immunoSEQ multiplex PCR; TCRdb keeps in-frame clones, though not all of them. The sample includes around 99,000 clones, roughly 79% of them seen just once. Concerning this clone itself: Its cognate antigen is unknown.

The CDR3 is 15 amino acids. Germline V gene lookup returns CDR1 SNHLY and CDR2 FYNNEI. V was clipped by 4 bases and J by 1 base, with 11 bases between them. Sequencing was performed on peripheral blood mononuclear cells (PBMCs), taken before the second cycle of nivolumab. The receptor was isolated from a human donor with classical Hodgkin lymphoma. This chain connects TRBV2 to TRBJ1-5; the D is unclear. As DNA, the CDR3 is TGTGCCAGCAGTGGTTCCGGCGCGAGCAATCAGCCCCAGCATTTT. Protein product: CASSGSGASNQPQHF.